What follows are 12 T cell receptor beta chains derived from one specimen sequenced in a study of beta chain features in type 1 diabetes. The antigens these receptors bind are not known. Reverse transcribing all isolated RNA meant expressed TCRB transcripts were sequenced. The protocol was immunoSEQ multiplex PCR, while the TCRdb copy is restricted to in-frame clones and leaves out a portion. Of 500,000 to 850,000 clones listed, 11% to 15% are singletons. Whole-study findings and limits: Shorter TCRB CDR3s, moderately but significantly so, were found in Type 1 diabetes patients in all four CD4+ subsets.

Sequencing input: naive CD4+ T cells from blood. The receptors here all came from a man between 18 and 29 years old with type 1 diabetes.

The J gene is TRBJ2-2, the V gene TRBV4-1; D ambiguous. Germline values: CDR1 MGHRA, CDR2 YSYEKL. Trimming removed 1 base from V and 6 bases from J, with 6 bases in between. This CDR3 spans 13 amino acids. The CDR3 nucleotides read TGCGCCAGCAGCCAAGTAGCTCCCGGGGAGCTGTTTTTT. Its translation is CASSQVAPGELFF.

This clone was found a few times. The chain joins TRBV5-4 to TRBJ1-1; no clear D. The germline V gene encodes CDR1 SGHNT and CDR2 YYREEE (reference sequence). The V gene lost 0 bases and the J gene lost 5 bases, with 11 bases spanning the gap. The CDR3 runs 14 residues. This CDR3 reads CASSLEGGKTEAFF. For the CDR3, the DNA is TGTGCCAGCAGCTTGGAGGGAGGGAAAACTGAAGCTTTCTTT.

This sequence joins TRBV5-1 and TRBJ2-1, with D possibly TRBD1 on 5 matching bases. Germline CDR1 reads SGHRS; CDR2 reads YFSETQ. The CDR3 covers 13 residues. Trimming cost V 0 bases and J 10 bases, with 11 bases left between them. CDR3 nucleotides: TGCGCCAGCAGCTTGGCAGGGCGACGCGAGCAGTTCTTC. It is translated as CASSLAGRREQFF. The whole variable domain, remainder taken from reference TRBV5-1 and TRBJ2-1, is KAGVTQTPRYLIKTRGQQVTLSCSPISGHRSVSWYQQTPGQGLQFLFEYFSETQRNKGNFPGRFSGRQFSNSRSEMNVSTLELGDSALYLCASSLAGRREQFFGPGTRLTVL.

This clone has only a few counts. The gene calls are TRBV2 and TRBJ2-1, with no clear D. The CDR3 sequence is 13 residues long. Deletions cut 8 bases from V and 2 bases from J, with 10 bases between. CDR1 and CDR2 (germline): SNHLY, FYNNEI. This CDR3 is CASDQVTYNEQFF. CDR3 DNA: TGTGCCAGCGACCAGGTGACCTACAATGAGCAGTTCTTC.

The chain links TRBV29-1 to TRBJ2-1; 16 bases line up with TRBD2. Trimming at V came to 5 bases and at J to 0 bases, leaving 7 bases not matched to a gene. Germline values: CDR1 SQVTM, CDR2 ANQGSEA. The CDR3 contains 18 residues. This CDR3 is CSVTGTSGGVSSYNEQFF. The CDR3 DNA reads TGCAGCGTTACCGGGACTAGCGGGGGGGTAAGCTCCTACAATGAGCAGTTCTTC.

This clone was picked up a small number of times. Additional DNA sequences in this sample encode the identical CDR3. The J gene is TRBJ1-5, the V gene TRBV30, with D unresolved. The CDR3 runs to 15 residues. The V gene lost 0 bases and the J gene lost 0 bases, with 9 bases spanning the gap. The germline V gene has CDR1 GTSNPN and CDR2 SVGIG (reference sequence). CDR3 nucleotide sequence: TGTGCCTGGAGTGTCGGGTCGTATAGCAATCAGCCCCAGCATTTT. It yields the protein CAWSVGSYSNQPQHF.

There are a few counts of this clone. The chain couples TRBV30 to TRBJ1-1; 7 nucleotides agree with TRBD1. This CDR3 is built from 15 residues. J lost 6 bases, V lost 2 bases, and 12 bases had no gene match. Looked up from germline, CDR1 is GTSNPN and CDR2 is SVGIG (reference sequence). The DNA for the CDR3 is TGTGCCTGGAGTCCTAAATCACAGGGGTACGCTGAAGCTTTCTTT. It yields the protein CAWSPKSQGYAEAFF.

Of note for this clone: At one of its ends the junction is not consistent with the germline gene, which may arise from a read error. The V and J genes are TRBV7-7 and TRBJ2-1; 9 nucleotides align to TRBD2. The CDR3 spans 15 residues. The germline gives CDR1 SSHAT, CDR2 FNYEAQ (reference sequence). This CDR3 is CASSLAAASGNRQFF. For the CDR3, the DNA is TGTGCTAGCAGCTTAGCGGCGGCTAGCGGGAATCGGCAGTTCTTC.

V gene TRBV2 combines with J gene TRBJ2-4; 15 bases align to TRBD2. There are 19 residues in the CDR3. V shed 6 bases, J shed 0 bases, and the junction held 9 bases outside the gene matches. Germline V gives CDR1 SNHLY, CDR2 FYNNEI. The CDR3 sequence: CASRNSGLAGGLAKNIQYF. The CDR3 DNA is TGTGCCAGCAGAAATTCGGGACTAGCGGGAGGCCTAGCCAAAAACATTCAGTACTTC.

The rearrangement links TRBV7-8 to TRBJ2-3; perhaps TRBD2 as D (6 bases). The V and J ends lost 7 bases and 1 base respectively, with 15 bases between them. CDR1 and CDR2 from the germline V gene are SGHVS and FQNEAQ. The CDR3 is 15 amino acids. The CDR3 is CASKTRAGRTDTQYF. Here the CDR3 DNA reads TGTGCCAGCAAAACGAGGGCGGGGCGCACAGATACGCAGTATTTT.

In this sample, this clone turned up a few times. V and J are TRBV29-1 and TRBJ1-1; the D gene is possibly TRBD1 (6 bases). The germline V gene has CDR1 SQVTM and CDR2 ANQGSEA. With 7 bases removed from V and 1 base from J, the gap between germline ends came to 19 bases. The CDR3 runs to 15 residues. This chain's CDR3 is CSGGLGGGTNTEAFF. The CDR3 nucleotides are TGCAGCGGGGGACTTGGCGGGGGCACGAACACTGAAGCTTTCTTT.

This clone was observed a few times. CDR3 region: CASSQDDRSYGYTF. The DNA of the CDR3 is TGCGCCAGCAGCCAAGATGACAGAAGCTATGGCTACACCTTC. The V and J genes are TRBV4-3 and TRBJ1-2, with D perhaps matching TRBD1 (5 bases). V was clipped by 0 bases and J by 4 bases, with 9 bases between them. Germline assignment: CDR1 LGHNA and CDR2 YSLEER. This CDR3 has 14 residues.